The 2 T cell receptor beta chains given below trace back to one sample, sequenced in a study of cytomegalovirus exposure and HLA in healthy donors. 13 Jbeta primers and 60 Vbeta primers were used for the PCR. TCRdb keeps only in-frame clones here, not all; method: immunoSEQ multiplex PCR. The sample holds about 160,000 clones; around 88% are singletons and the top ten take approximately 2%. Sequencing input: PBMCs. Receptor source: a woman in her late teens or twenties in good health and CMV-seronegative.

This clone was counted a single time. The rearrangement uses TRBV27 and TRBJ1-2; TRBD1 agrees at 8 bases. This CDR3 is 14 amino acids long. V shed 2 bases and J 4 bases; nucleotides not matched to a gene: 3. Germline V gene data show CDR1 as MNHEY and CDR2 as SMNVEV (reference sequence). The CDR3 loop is CASSLRDRSYGYTF. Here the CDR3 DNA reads TGTGCCAGCAGTTTACGGGACAGGTCCTATGGCTACACCTTC.

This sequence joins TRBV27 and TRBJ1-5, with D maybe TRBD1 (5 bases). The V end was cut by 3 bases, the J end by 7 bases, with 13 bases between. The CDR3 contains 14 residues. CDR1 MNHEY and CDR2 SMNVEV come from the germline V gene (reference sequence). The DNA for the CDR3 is TGTGCCAGCAGTTTCCAGGGTGTCGGGCAGCCCCAGCATTTT. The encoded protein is CASSFQGVGQPQHF.